This TCR beta chain was sequenced in a study of esophageal squamous cell carcinoma under preoperative chemotherapy. This sample's time point: before preoperative PTX-NDP chemotherapy. CDR3 length equals 16 residues. In germline, CDR1 is SGHTA, CDR2 FQGNSA. TCRdb re-called the PCR reads with MiXCR, one entry per CDR3 protein. The table has tens of thousands of distinct CDR3 sequences, around 50% seen once. Study-wide results and caveats: After chemotherapy, TCR diversity rose significantly in peripheral T cells but not in tumor-infiltrating lymphocytes.

A word on this clonotype: Its cognate antigen is unknown. A read error may account for a junction end that differs from germline.

The rearrangement uses TRBV7-2 and TRBJ2-2; TRBD2 agrees at 9 bases. The sample was acquired from a patient given preoperative chemotherapy. This receptor was obtained from a human donor with esophageal squamous cell carcinoma. The donor label of this sample is uncertain. CDR3 nucleotides: TGTGCCAGCAGTTTAGTAGCGGGGGCGAACACCGGGGAGCTGTTTTTT. Encoded protein: CASSLVAGANTGELFF.